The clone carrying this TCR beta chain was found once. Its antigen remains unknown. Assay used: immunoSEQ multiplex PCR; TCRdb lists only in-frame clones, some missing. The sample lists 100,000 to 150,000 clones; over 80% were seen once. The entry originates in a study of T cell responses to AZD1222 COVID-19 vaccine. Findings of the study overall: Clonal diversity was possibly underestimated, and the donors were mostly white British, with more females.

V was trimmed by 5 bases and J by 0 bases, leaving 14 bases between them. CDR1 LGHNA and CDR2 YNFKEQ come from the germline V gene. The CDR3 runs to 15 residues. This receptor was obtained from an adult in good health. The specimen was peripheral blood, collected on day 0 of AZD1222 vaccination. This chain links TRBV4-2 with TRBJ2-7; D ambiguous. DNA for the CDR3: TGTGCCAGCAGCTACAGATTGGCAAGCTCCTACGAGCAGTACTTC. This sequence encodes CASSYRLASSYEQYF.